This TCR beta chain was obtained from a study of T cell repertoires in cytomegalovirus infection. This clonotype showed up many times. The antigen is undetermined. One entry per CDR3 protein, called by TCRdb with MiXCR from the reads. The sample lists 230,000 or so distinct CDR3 sequences, around 15% occurring once. Whole-study results and caveats: Adding up the frequency of public TCR beta families identified people who carried CMV plus the relevant HLA. The response measured ex vivo was dominated by TCR beta clonotypes (HLA-C-restricted and CMV-specific).

This CDR3 is built from 15 residues. Germline lookup yields CDR1 SEHNR and CDR2 FQNEAQ (reference sequence). V was pared by 6 bases and J by 3 bases, with 10 bases of the junction left unmatched. This chain uses TRBV7-9 with TRBJ1-2; the match to TRBD1 covers 7 bases. This TCR derives from a human donor in good health (CMV status not recorded). Some clones in this sample may be carry-over from other donors' samples. The sample was CD8+ T cells from PBMCs. The CDR3 sequence is CASRGLPDRDYGYTF. The CDR3 DNA reads TGTGCCAGCAGAGGGCTCCCCGACAGGGACTATGGCTACACCTTC. Full variable domain (outside the CDR3, taken from reference TRBV7-9 and TRBJ1-2): DTGVSQNPRHKITKRGQNVTFRCDPISEHNRLYWYRQTLGQGPEFLTYFQNEAQLEKSRLLSDRFSAERPKGSFSTLEIQRTEQGDSAMYLCASRGLPDRDYGYTFGSGTRLTVV.